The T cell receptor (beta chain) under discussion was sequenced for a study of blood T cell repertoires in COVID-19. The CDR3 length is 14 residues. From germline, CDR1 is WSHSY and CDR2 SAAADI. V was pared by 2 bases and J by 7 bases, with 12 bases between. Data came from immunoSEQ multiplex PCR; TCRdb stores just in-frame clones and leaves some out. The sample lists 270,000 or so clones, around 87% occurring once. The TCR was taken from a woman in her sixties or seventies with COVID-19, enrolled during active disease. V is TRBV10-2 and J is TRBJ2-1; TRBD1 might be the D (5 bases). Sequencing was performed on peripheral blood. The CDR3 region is CASSEPGIWNEQFF. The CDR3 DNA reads TGCGCCAGCAGTGAGCCAGGGATATGGAATGAGCAGTTCTTC.